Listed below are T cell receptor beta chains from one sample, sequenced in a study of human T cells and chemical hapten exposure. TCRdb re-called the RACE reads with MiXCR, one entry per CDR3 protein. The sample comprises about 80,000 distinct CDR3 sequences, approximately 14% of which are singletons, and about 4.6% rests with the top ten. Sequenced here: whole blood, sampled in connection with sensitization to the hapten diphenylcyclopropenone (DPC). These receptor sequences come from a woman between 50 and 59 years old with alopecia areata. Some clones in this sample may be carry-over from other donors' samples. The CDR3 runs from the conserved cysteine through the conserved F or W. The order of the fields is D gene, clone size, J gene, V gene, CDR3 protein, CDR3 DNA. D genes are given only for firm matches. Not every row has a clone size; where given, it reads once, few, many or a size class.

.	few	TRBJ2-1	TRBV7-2	CASSIGTTIEQFF	TGTGCCAGCAGCATAGGGACCACGATTGAGCAGTTCTTC
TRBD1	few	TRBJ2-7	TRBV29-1	CSTSEGQGLREQYF	TGCAGCACCTCTGAGGGACAGGGTTTGAGAGAGCAGTACTTC
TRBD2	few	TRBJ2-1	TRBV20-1	CSATQLAGVYNEQFF	TGCAGTGCTACTCAACTAGCGGGAGTTTACAATGAGCAGTTCTTC
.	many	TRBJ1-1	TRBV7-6	CASSDKRGSTEAFF	TGTGCCAGCAGCGATAAGCGGGGGTCCACTGAAGCTTTCTTT
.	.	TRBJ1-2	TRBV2	CASTRQRPNYGYTF	TGTGCCAGCACTCGGCAGCGACCTAACTATGGCTACACCTTC
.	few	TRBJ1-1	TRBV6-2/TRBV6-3	CASSYTTITEAFF	TGTGCCAGCAGTTATACAACCATCACTGAAGCTTTCTTT
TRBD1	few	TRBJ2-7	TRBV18	CASSPTGTGALAEQYF	TGTGCCAGCTCACCAACCGGGACAGGGGCACTGGCCGAGCAGTACTTC
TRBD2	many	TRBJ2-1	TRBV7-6	CASSHVAGGAYNEQFF	TGTGCCAGCAGCCATGTAGCGGGGGGCGCCTACAATGAGCAGTTCTTC
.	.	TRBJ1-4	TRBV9	CASSETVINEKLFF	TGTGCCAGCAGCGAGACAGTGATTAATGAAAAACTGTTTTTT
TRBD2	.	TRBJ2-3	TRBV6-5	CASRRRPSGWGDTQYF	TGTGCCAGCAGACGCCGCCCTAGCGGATGGGGGGATACGCAGTATTTT
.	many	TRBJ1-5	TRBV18	CASSRGDRRASNQPQHF	TGTGCCAGCTCACGGGGAGATAGACGAGCGAGCAATCAGCCCCAGCATTTT
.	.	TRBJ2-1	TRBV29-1	CSAASRDTYNEQFF	TGCAGCGCCGCCTCCCGGGATACCTACAATGAGCAGTTCTTC
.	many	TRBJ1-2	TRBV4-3	CASSQEVNIANYGYTF	TGCGCCAGCAGCCAAGAGGTTAACATCGCTAACTATGGCTACACCTTC
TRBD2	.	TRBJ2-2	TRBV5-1	CASSLPGSGSTGELFF	TGCGCCAGCAGCTTGCCGGGTAGCGGGTCGACCGGGGAGCTGTTTTTT
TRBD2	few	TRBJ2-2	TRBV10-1	CASSDDGLDHSAGELFF	TGCGCCAGCAGTGACGACGGACTAGATCATAGCGCCGGGGAGCTGTTTTTT
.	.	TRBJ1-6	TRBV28	CATHDTNSPLHF	TGTGCCACGCACGACACGAATTCACCCCTCCACTTT
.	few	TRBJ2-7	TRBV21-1	CASSKPPRRAYEQYF	TGTGCCAGCAGCAAGCCACCCCGGCGAGCCTACGAGCAGTACTTC
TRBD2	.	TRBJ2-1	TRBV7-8	CASSLAGTISEQFF	TGTGCCAGCAGCTTAGCGGGGACTATTTCTGAGCAGTTCTTC